A selection of T cell receptor beta chains follows, all from one sample in a study of T cell responses to AZD1222 COVID-19 vaccine. The repertoire was sequenced with immunoSEQ multiplex PCR; TCRdb's copy has only in-frame clones and lacks some. The sample lists about 130,000 clones, 80% to 95% occurring once. This sample comprised peripheral blood, obtained 28 days after the second AZD1222 dose. The receptors come from an adult who received the AZD1222 COVID-19 vaccine. CDR3s include the opening cysteine and the closing phenylalanine or tryptophan. D genes are given only for firm matches. Clone size, where shown, is once, few, many, or a class for clones that have expanded.

>-|TRBJ1-2|-|TRBV18
CASSPEPGVENGYTF
TGTGCCAGCTCACCAGAGCCCGGGGTTGAGAATGGCTACACCTTC
>-|TRBJ1-2|-|TRBV18
CASSPFLQGGWDGYTF
TGTGCCAGCTCACCCTTCCTGCAAGGAGGCTGGGACGGCTACACCTTC
>-|TRBJ1-4|-|TRBV12-3/TRBV12-4
CASSAGVREKLFF
TGTGCCAGCAGTGCGGGAGTCCGAGAAAAACTGTTTTTT
>TRBD1|TRBJ1-2|-|TRBV6-1
CASSEPGTGGYTF
TGTGCCAGCAGTGAACCAGGGACAGGAGGCTACACCTTC
>-|TRBJ1-1|-|TRBV4-1
CASSQRQNTEAFF
TGCGCCAGCAGCCAAAGACAGAACACTGAAGCTTTCTTT
>TRBD2|TRBJ2-1|-|TRBV4-1
CASSLLTSGNNEQFF
TGCGCCAGCAGCCTTTTGACTAGCGGAAACAATGAGCAGTTCTTC
>-|TRBJ1-1|-|TRBV7-8
CASSEQGNTEAFF
TGTGCCAGCAGCGAACAGGGGAACACTGAAGCTTTCTTT
>TRBD1|TRBJ1-5|-|TRBV19
CASSLGHTGGQPQHF
TGTGCCAGTAGTCTCGGTCATACAGGGGGTCAGCCCCAGCATTTT
>-|TRBJ2-1|-|TRBV7-2
CASSLAFLGTYNEQFF
TGTGCCAGCAGCTTAGCGTTCCTCGGGACCTACAATGAGCAGTTCTTC
>-|TRBJ1-6|-|TRBV14
CASSPRRWSPLHF
TGTGCCAGCAGCCCCAGGCGCTGGTCACCCCTCCACTTT
>-|TRBJ2-5|-|TRBV9
CASSVDGGPDQETQYF
TGTGCCAGCAGCGTAGACGGGGGGCCCGACCAAGAGACCCAGTACTTC
>-|TRBJ2-7|-|TRBV6-5
CASRQSPYEQYF
TGTGCCAGCAGACAGTCCCCCTACGAGCAGTACTTC
>TRBD1|TRBJ1-1|-|TRBV5-1
CASSLGDVRGQAFF
TGCGCCAGCAGCTTGGGGGATGTAAGGGGGCAAGCTTTCTTT
>TRBD1|TRBJ1-3|-|TRBV27
CASSFGTGAGNTIYF
TGTGCCAGCAGTTTCGGGACAGGGGCTGGAAACACCATATATTTT
>-|TRBJ2-1|-|TRBV7-9
CASSLGGGGTYNEQFF
TGTGCCAGCAGCTTAGGGGGCGGGGGCACCTACAATGAGCAGTTCTTC
>TRBD2|TRBJ2-3|-|TRBV11-3
CASSWGTSGGTDTQYF
TGTGCCAGCAGCTGGGGGACTAGCGGAGGGACAGATACGCAGTATTTT
>-|TRBJ1-1|-|TRBV28
CASTLRGGAFF
TGTGCCAGCACCCTAAGGGGTGGGGCTTTCTTT
>TRBD1|TRBJ1-6|-|TRBV6-5
CASTSGTGNLPLHF
TGTGCCAGTACATCCGGGACAGGGAACTTACCCCTCCACTTT
>-|TRBJ2-5|-|TRBV18
CASSRVGGGLEETQYF
TGTGCCAGCTCAAGAGTAGGCGGGGGCCTTGAGGAGACCCAGTACTTC
>-|TRBJ2-2|-|TRBV7-3
CASSLTRDRTGELFF
TGTGCCAGCAGCTTAACCCGAGACAGGACCGGGGAGCTGTTTTTT
>-|TRBJ1-1|-|TRBV5-6
CASSWAGRTFF
TGTGCCAGCAGCTGGGCAGGGAGAACTTTCTTT
>-|TRBJ2-3|-|TRBV5-1
CASSLALEGSTDTQYF
TGCGCCAGCAGCTTGGCCTTGGAGGGTTCCACAGATACGCAGTATTTT
>-|TRBJ1-2|-|TRBV19
CASSILRKRNYGYTF
TGTGCCAGTAGTATCCTGCGAAAAAGGAACTATGGCTACACCTTC
>-|TRBJ1-2|-|TRBV3-1/TRBV3-2
CASSRTAGLDYGYTF
TGTGCCAGCAGCCGTACAGCTGGGCTAGACTATGGCTACACCTTC
>-|TRBJ1-2|-|TRBV4-3
CASSQEAPGSRYGYTF
TGCGCCAGCAGCCAAGAAGCCCCAGGCAGCCGCTATGGCTACACCTTC
>-|TRBJ2-2|-|TRBV7-9
CASSSSNTGELFF
TGTGCCAGCAGCTCATCGAACACCGGGGAGCTGTTTTTT
>-|TRBJ1-1|-|TRBV7-2
CASSIRQLNPEAFF
TGTGCCAGCAGCATACGACAGCTAAATCCTGAAGCTTTCTTT
>-|TRBJ1-4|-|TRBV19
CASSTRPATNEKLFF
TGTGCCAGTAGTACAAGACCGGCAACTAATGAAAAACTGTTTTTT
>-|TRBJ2-1|-|TRBV19
CASSIDPGYNEQFF
TGTGCCAGTAGTATAGATCCAGGGTACAATGAGCAGTTCTTC
>-|TRBJ1-5|-|TRBV19
CASSTQGYNQPQHF
TGTGCCAGTAGCACCCAGGGATACAATCAGCCCCAGCATTTT
>-|TRBJ1-1|-|TRBV30
CAWSVLPTANTEAFF
TGTGCCTGGAGTGTACTCCCGACAGCAAACACTGAAGCTTTCTTT
>-|TRBJ2-2|-|TRBV19
CASKGQPAIATGELFF
TGTGCCAGTAAAGGGCAGCCGGCCATTGCAACCGGGGAGCTGTTTTTT
>TRBD2|TRBJ2-3|-|TRBV11-3
CASSFGRGGRDTQYF
TGTGCCAGCAGCTTTGGTCGGGGGGGCCGCGATACGCAGTATTTT
>TRBD1|TRBJ1-6|-|TRBV6-5
CASSATGGYSPLHF
TGTGCCAGCAGCGCGACAGGGGGCTATTCACCCCTCCACTTT
>-|TRBJ2-2|-|TRBV4-3
CASSQDFQDGELFF
TGCGCCAGCAGCCAAGATTTCCAGGACGGGGAGCTGTTTTTT
>-|TRBJ1-4|-|TRBV18
CASSPLTGTGTNEKLFF
TGTGCCAGCTCACCACTCACGGGTACGGGCACTAATGAAAAACTGTTTTTT
>-|TRBJ1-2|-|TRBV5-5
CASSFRTVLSGYTF
TGTGCCAGCAGCTTCCGGACAGTCTTGAGTGGCTACACCTTC
>-|TRBJ1-2|-|TRBV6-6
CASSYSAGIRGYTF
TGTGCCAGCAGTTACTCAGCGGGGATCCGTGGCTACACCTTC
>-|TRBJ2-5|-|TRBV15
CATSRSQGGTQYF
TGTGCCACCAGCAGATCCCAGGGCGGGACCCAGTACTTC
>-|TRBJ2-1|-|TRBV20-1
CSASLGRRGGMDGDEQFF
TGCAGTGCTAGTCTCGGTCGGAGGGGGGGGATGGATGGCGATGAGCAGTTCTTC
>-|TRBJ1-2|-|TRBV11-3
CASSQQGPYRGYTF
TGTGCCAGCAGCCAACAGGGCCCTTATCGTGGCTACACCTTC
>TRBD1|TRBJ1-6|once|TRBV10-3
CAIQDRAGDNSPLHF
TGTGCCATCCAGGACAGGGCGGGAGATAATTCACCCCTCCACTTT
>-|TRBJ1-2|-|TRBV5-4
CASSSSSEPIYGYTF
TGTGCCAGCAGCTCCTCCTCCGAGCCGATCTATGGCTACACCTTC
>-|TRBJ1-2|-|TRBV6-5
CASSYSLNLYGYTF
TGTGCCAGCAGTTACTCGCTGAACCTCTATGGCTACACCTTC
>-|TRBJ1-2|-|TRBV10-3
CATQQGTNYGYTF
TGTGCCACCCAACAGGGAACGAACTATGGCTACACCTTC
>-|TRBJ1-2|-|TRBV28
CASSPRTSNYGYTF
TGTGCCAGCAGCCCACGGACTTCTAACTATGGCTACACCTTC